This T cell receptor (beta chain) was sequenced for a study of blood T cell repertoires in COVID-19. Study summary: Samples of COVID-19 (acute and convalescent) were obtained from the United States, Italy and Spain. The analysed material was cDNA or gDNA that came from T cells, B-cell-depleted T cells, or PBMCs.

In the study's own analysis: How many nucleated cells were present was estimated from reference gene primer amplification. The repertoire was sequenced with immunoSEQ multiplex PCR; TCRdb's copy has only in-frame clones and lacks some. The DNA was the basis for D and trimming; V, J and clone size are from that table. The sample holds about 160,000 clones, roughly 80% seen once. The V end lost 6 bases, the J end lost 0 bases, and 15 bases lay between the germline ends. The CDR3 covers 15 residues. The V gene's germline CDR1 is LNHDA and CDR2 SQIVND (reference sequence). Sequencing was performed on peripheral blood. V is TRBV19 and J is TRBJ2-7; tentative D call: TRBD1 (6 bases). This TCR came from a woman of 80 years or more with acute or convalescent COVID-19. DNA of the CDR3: TGTGCCAGTAGCATATCGGGACACCTCTCCTACGAGCAGTACTTC. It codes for CASSISGHLSYEQYF.